A selection of T cell receptor beta chains follows, all from one sample in a study of PD-1 blockade in classical Hodgkin lymphoma. Generated by immunoSEQ multiplex PCR, the TCRdb table keeps only in-frame clones and is missing some. The sample includes tens of thousands of clones, over 80% of them seen just once. Sequencing was performed on CD4+ T cells from blood, taken before the fourth cycle of nivolumab. These receptor sequences come from a human donor with classical Hodgkin lymphoma. CDR3s include the opening cysteine and the closing phenylalanine or tryptophan. The D gene is left open where the match is weak. Clone sizes are given selectively: once, few, many, or a class where the clone is expanded.

D gene | J gene | clone size | V gene | CDR3 DNA | CDR3 protein
- | TRBJ1-3 | - | TRBV5-6 | TGTGCCAGCAGCGTCGACCGTGGAAACACCATATATTTT | CASSVDRGNTIYF
- | TRBJ2-6 | - | TRBV9 | TGTGCCAGCAGCCCCGGTTCTCTGGGGCCCAACGTCCTGACTTTC | CASSPGSLGPNVLTF
- | TRBJ1-2 | once | TRBV7-2 | TGTGCCAGCAGCTTAGTCAAGGGGCCGAGTGGCTACACCTTC | CASSLVKGPSGYTF
TRBD1 | TRBJ1-4 | - | TRBV7-9 | TGTGCCAGCAGCCTAGGGACAGGGGGCGGTGAAAAACTGTTTTTT | CASSLGTGGGEKLFF
- | TRBJ2-4 | - | TRBV30 | TGTGCCTGGAGTGATTCAGAAAACATTCAGTACTTC | CAWSDSENIQYF
- | TRBJ1-5 | few | TRBV7-9 | TGTGCCAGCAGCTCCTTAAGTCAGCCCCAGCATTTT | CASSSLSQPQHF
TRBD1 | TRBJ2-5 | - | TRBV7-2 | TGTGCCAGCAGCTTCAGGGGGCGCGGGGAGACCCAGTACTTC | CASSFRGRGETQYF
TRBD1 | TRBJ2-7 | - | TRBV19 | TGTGCCAGTGCACCGGGACAGGGGGCGCACGAGCAGTACTTC | CASAPGQGAHEQYF
- | TRBJ2-2 | few | TRBV5-1 | TGCGCCAGCAGCTCAACAGGGTCCCAGACCGGGGAGCTGTTTTTT | CASSSTGSQTGELFF
- | TRBJ1-2 | - | TRBV14 | TGTGCCAGCAGCCTCTTACGAGGGTGGAACTATGGCTACACCTTC | CASSLLRGWNYGYTF
- | TRBJ1-6 | once | TRBV15 | TGTGCCACCGGCAAGGTAGGGGGAGGATCACCCCTCCACTTT | CATGKVGGGSPLHF
- | TRBJ2-1 | - | TRBV19 | TGTGCCAGTAGTATAGTGGGGGTGAGGGAGCAGTTCTTC | CASSIVGVREQFF
TRBD2 | TRBJ2-2 | - | TRBV7-3 | TGTGCCAGCAGCCCGGGGGGGATGAACACCGGGGAGCTGTTTTTT | CASSPGGMNTGELFF
- | TRBJ1-6 | - | TRBV4-3 | TGCGCCAGCAGCCAGGGAGTAGCGCTCTATAATTCACCCCTCCACTTT | CASSQGVALYNSPLHF
TRBD1 | TRBJ2-5 | once | TRBV10-3 | TGTGCCATCAGCTCCGGGACAGGGAAAGAGACCCAGTACTTC | CAISSGTGKETQYF
TRBD1 | TRBJ1-6 | - | TRBV7-6 | TGTGCCAGCAGCCCACAGGGGCGCGGGACTAATTCACCCCTCCACTTT | CASSPQGRGTNSPLHF
- | TRBJ2-7 | - | TRBV6-6 | TGTGCCAGCGCTAGACAGGCCGAGCAGTACTTC | CASARQAEQYF
- | TRBJ2-7 | once | TRBV11-3 | TGTGCCAGCAGCCCGCAGACAGGGGAGGGCTACGAGCAGTACTTC | CASSPQTGEGYEQYF
TRBD2 | TRBJ2-7 | few | TRBV27 | TGTGCCAGCAGTCCTAGCCTGGGTAGCGGGGCCCCTTACGAGCAGTACTTC | CASSPSLGSGAPYEQYF
- | TRBJ1-2 | once | TRBV2 | TGTGCCAGCAGCGCGGACAGTAACTATGGCTACACCTTC | CASSADSNYGYTF
TRBD1 | TRBJ1-1 | - | TRBV28 | TGTGCCAGCGTCGGGACAGGGGACACTGAAGCTTTCTTT | CASVGTGDTEAFF
TRBD2 | TRBJ2-2 | - | TRBV6-1 | TGTGCCAGCAGTGGACTAGCGGGGGGGACGGAAACCGGGGAGCTGTTTTTT | CASSGLAGGTETGELFF
- | TRBJ1-1 | - | TRBV11-3 | TGTGCCAGCAGCTTCCAGGAGAACACTGAAGCTTTCTTT | CASSFQENTEAFF
TRBD1 | TRBJ1-5 | - | TRBV19 | TGTGCCAGCCTGTCCGGACAGGGGGCGGGAGGCAATCAGCCCCAGCATTTT | CASLSGQGAGGNQPQHF
- | TRBJ1-1 | - | TRBV5-1 | TGCGCCAGCAGCTTGTCCGGGACACTGAACACTGAAGCTTTCTTT | CASSLSGTLNTEAFF
TRBD2 | TRBJ2-3 | - | TRBV2 | TGTGCCAGCTTTTGGACTAGCGGGGTGAACACAGATACGCAGTATTTT | CASFWTSGVNTDTQYF
- | TRBJ1-1 | - | TRBV11-2 | TGTGCCAGCAGCTTGGGTAGGGCGTTGGTGGACACTGAAGCTTTCTTT | CASSLGRALVDTEAFF
TRBD1 | TRBJ2-1 | - | TRBV6-5 | TGTGCCAGCAGTTACTCGGGACAGGGGTCCGATGAGCAGTTCTTC | CASSYSGQGSDEQFF
- | TRBJ1-4 | - | TRBV19 | TGTGCCAGTAGTATTCGGGCAGACTTTAATGAAAAACTGTTTTTT | CASSIRADFNEKLFF
- | TRBJ2-7 | - | TRBV7-8 | TGTGCCAGCAGCACACCCCCTGGTGGAGGATCCGCCTACGAGCAGTACTTC | CASSTPPGGGSAYEQYF
TRBD1 | TRBJ1-5 | once | TRBV5-1 | TGCGCCAGCAGCCCCCAGGGGGACAATCAGCCCCAGCATTTT | CASSPQGDNQPQHF
- | TRBJ2-1 | - | TRBV6-4 | TGTGCCAGCAGTGACCCTGGGGGAAGTAATGAGCAGTTCTTC | CASSDPGGSNEQFF
TRBD1 | TRBJ1-6 | - | TRBV5-1 | TGCGCCAGCAGCTCCGGACAGGGGCAATCACCCCTCCACTTT | CASSSGQGQSPLHF
- | TRBJ1-1 | - | TRBV18 | TGTGCGGGTAGGGAGTTGGTGAACACTGAAGCTTTCTTT | CAGRELVNTEAFF
TRBD1 | TRBJ1-5 | - | TRBV18 | TGTGCCAGCTCACCGACCGCACAGGGGGGCCCCTTCACTCAGCCCCAGCATTTT | CASSPTAQGGPFTQPQHF
TRBD1 | TRBJ1-1 | few | TRBV5-8 | TGTGCCAGCAGCTTGGGACAGGGGGAGACTGAAGCTTTCTTT | CASSLGQGETEAFF